Detailed here is one TCR beta chain. This sample is part of a study of shared clonotypes between healthy human individuals. In the authors' methods: Junction-only sequences without quality scores came from ImmunoSEQ, so filtering differed. Method: immunoSEQ multiplex PCR; TCRdb's copy keeps in-frame clones and lacks some. V, J and clone size are taken as reported in that table, and D and trimming were inferred from the DNA itself. The sample gives hundreds of thousands of clones, 95% to 98% of which show up once; around 0.057% is in the top ten. Sequencing was performed on naive CD4+ T cells sorted from blood. Subset meaning: CD45RA+ positively selected. The receptor was isolated from a young woman in good health.

This CDR3 is CASSPDRVVLGQPQHF. The CDR3 bases are TGTGCCAGCAGCCCAGACAGGGTTGTATTAGGTCAGCCCCAGCATTTT. J is TRBJ1-5 and V is TRBV7-8; TRBD1 aligns across 7 bases. The CDR3 has 16 amino acids. Germline V gene data show CDR1 as SGHVS and CDR2 as FQNEAQ. Trimming cost V 5 bases and J 6 bases; bases outside gene matches: 13. Filled out from reference TRBV7-8 and TRBJ1-5, the complete variable domain reads GAGVSQSPRYKVAKRGQDVALRCDPISGHVSLFWYQQALGQGPEFLTYFQNEAQLDKSGLPSDRFFAERPEGSVSTLKIQRTQQEDSAVYLCASSPDRVVLGQPQHFGDGTRLSIL.